The 20 T cell receptor beta chains below were found in one sample sequenced in a study of blood T cell repertoires in COVID-19. Produced via immunoSEQ multiplex PCR; TCRdb's table is partial and in-frame only. The profile shows about 230,000 clones, around 78% of them singletons. What was sequenced was peripheral blood. Receptors originate from a woman in her seventies with active or convalescent COVID-19.

This sequence joins TRBV5-1 and TRBJ2-2; 7 nucleotides match TRBD2. CDR3 size: 15 residues. The V and J ends lost 4 bases and 6 bases, in that order; junction bases with no gene match: 9. Germline V gene lookup returns CDR1 SGHRS and CDR2 YFSETQ. This CDR3 is CASSPGGTGSGELFF. The CDR3 bases are TGCGCCAGCAGCCCCGGGGGGACCGGGTCCGGGGAGCTGTTTTTT.

The chain uses TRBV5-1 and TRBJ1-1; TRBD1 matches 7 bases. Trimming took 4 bases from V and 4 from J; bases not matched to a gene: 7. The germline V gene has CDR1 SGHRS and CDR2 YFSETQ. This CDR3 region has 14 residues. DNA for the CDR3: TGCGCCAGCAGCCACAGACAGGGACTCACTGAAGCTTTCTTT. Protein: CASSHRQGLTEAFF.

The gene calls are TRBV3-1 (or the pseudogene TRBV3-2) and TRBJ2-1, with TRBD2 matching 8 bases. After removal of 3 bases from V and 9 bases from J, the junction contained 7 bases not matched to a gene. The CDR3 sequence is 14 residues long. The germline V gene has CDR1 LGHDT and CDR2 YNNKEL (reference sequence). The CDR3 region has the DNA TGTGCCAGCAGCCATTCGGGGGGGAGTAGTGAGCAGTTCTTC. Protein: CASSHSGGSSEQFF.

V and J are TRBV29-1 and TRBJ2-1; 7 nucleotides align to TRBD2. This CDR3 contains 14 residues. The germline gives CDR1 SQVTM, CDR2 ANQGSEA. V shed 1 base and J 4 bases; nucleotides not matched to a gene: 4. Written as DNA, the CDR3 is TGCAGCGTTGAAGGTCTAGCGGATTACAATGAGCAGTTCTTC. It yields the protein CSVEGLADYNEQFF.

The V call is TRBV27, the J call TRBJ1-3, with 7 bases matching TRBD1. Trimming took 8 bases from V and 2 from J; bases not matched to a gene: 6. The CDR3 sequence is 14 residues long. Germline loops: CDR1 MNHEY, CDR2 SMNVEV (reference sequence). Here the CDR3 reads CASRPGTAGNTIYF. The CDR3 DNA sequence: TGTGCCAGCCGTCCCGGGACAGCTGGAAACACCATATATTTT.

The chain employs TRBV12-5 and TRBJ1-1; possibly TRBD1 for D (5 bases). Deletions cut 5 bases from V and 2 bases from J, with 9 bases between. In germline, CDR1 is LGHNT, CDR2 FRNRAP. The CDR3 totals 13 residues. CDR3 nucleotides: TGTGCTAGTGGTCGCCAGGGAAACACTGAAGCTTTCTTT. Translating gives CASGRQGNTEAFF.

The rearrangement joins TRBV7-2 to TRBJ2-1, with D possibly TRBD2 on 6 matching bases. CDR1 and CDR2 from the germline V gene are SGHTA and FQGNSA. This CDR3 has 15 residues. V was cut by 5 bases and J by 3 bases, with 14 bases left in between. The CDR3 here is CASSPAGGYYNEQFF. Here the CDR3 DNA reads TGTGCCAGCAGCCCTGCCGGGGGATACTACAATGAGCAGTTCTTC.

The gene calls are TRBV5-4 and TRBJ2-5; 8 bases are a match to TRBD1. With 7 bases clipped from V and 5 bases from J, the junction kept 7 bases outside the gene matches. This CDR3 has 13 residues. The germline V gene has CDR1 SGHNT and CDR2 YYREEE (reference sequence). CDR3 protein: CASGPQGAETQYF. The CDR3 DNA follows: TGTGCCAGCGGACCCCAGGGGGCTGAGACCCAGTACTTC.

The chain uses TRBV27 and TRBJ2-7; TRBD2 aligns across 11 bases. Losses at the gene ends were 6 bases for V and 3 bases for J; bases not matched to a gene: 4. Germline-derived CDR1 and CDR2 are MNHEY and SMNVEV (reference sequence). This CDR3 is built from 14 residues. The CDR3 reads CASSQTSGSYEQYF. The CDR3 coding sequence is TGTGCCAGCAGCCAAACTAGCGGGAGCTACGAGCAGTACTTC.

V gene TRBV27 combines with J gene TRBJ2-6; TRBD2 is a possible D gene (6 bases). This CDR3 is built from 15 residues. Germline V gene lookup returns CDR1 MNHEY and CDR2 SMNVEV (reference sequence). V lost 9 bases and J lost 1, with 13 bases in between. The CDR3, as DNA: TGTGCCAGTCACACTGGGGGGTCTGGGGCCAACGTCCTGACTTTC. It is translated as CASHTGGSGANVLTF.

This chain joins TRBV18 and TRBJ2-7; D gene ambiguous. This CDR3 has 13 amino acids. Per the germline V gene, CDR1 is KGHSH and CDR2 is LQKENI. V was cut by 3 bases and J by 6 bases, with 12 bases left in between. CDR3 region: CASSPTSRSEQYF. The CDR3, as DNA: TGTGCCAGCTCACCGACGTCTAGGAGCGAGCAGTACTTC. The variable domain in full, with the rest retrieved from reference TRBV18 and TRBJ2-7, is NAGVMQNPRHLVRRRGQEARLRCSPMKGHSHVYWYRQLPEEGLKFMVYLQKENIIDESGMPKERFSAEFPKEGPSILRIQQVVRGDSAAYFCASSPTSRSEQYFGPGTRLTVT.

This chain uses TRBV5-1 with TRBJ2-5, with D tentatively TRBD2 (5 bases). V gave up 2 bases and J gave up 5 bases, with 16 bases separating them. This CDR3 is 15 amino acids long. Germline CDR1 SGHRS, CDR2 YFSETQ. CDR3 sequence reads: CASSLVREPWETQYF. The CDR3, as DNA: TGCGCCAGCAGCTTAGTAAGGGAGCCTTGGGAGACCCAGTACTTC.

On this clone itself: One end of the junction does not line up with germline, which may come from a read error. The CDR3 loop is CASSDQGLRTTLYF. CDR3 sequence (DNA): TGTGCCAGCAGTGACCAGGGTTTGAGAACAACCCTGTACTTC. The chain combines TRBV25-1 with TRBJ2-5; D is possibly TRBD1 (5 bases). The CDR3 runs 14 residues. Germline V gene data show CDR1 as MGHDK and CDR2 as SYGVNS.

This clone has just one count. The chain recombines TRBV7-2 with TRBJ2-5; no firm D call. The CDR3 is made up of 11 amino acids. Trimming removed 5 bases from V and 1 base from J, with 2 bases in between. CDR1 is SGHTA and CDR2 is FQGNSA in the germline V gene. CDR3 DNA sequence: TGTGCCAGCAGCCGCCAAGAGACCCAGTACTTC. Its translation: CASSRQETQYF.

The chain combines TRBV4-1 with TRBJ2-4; D gene uncertain. V was pared by 1 base and J by 4 bases, with 8 bases between. The germline V gene has CDR1 MGHRA and CDR2 YSYEKL. The CDR3 has 14 amino acids. For the CDR3, the DNA is TGCGCCAGCAGCCAAGTGGGCAGTAAAAACATTCAGTACTTC. Amino acid sequence: CASSQVGSKNIQYF.

The chain employs TRBV7-2 and TRBJ2-7; 10 bases are a match to TRBD1. Per the germline V gene, CDR1 is SGHTA and CDR2 is FQGNSA. Unmatched junction bases numbered 12, after V lost 5 bases and J lost 5 bases. The CDR3 spans 16 residues. CDR3 sequence: CASSIWDWDRGDEQYF. The CDR3 DNA reads as TGTGCCAGCAGCATCTGGGATTGGGACAGGGGCGACGAGCAGTACTTC.

V usage is TRBV12-3 or TRBV12-4 and J usage is TRBJ2-3, with D possibly TRBD1 on 6 matching bases. The CDR3 is 13 amino acids. Trimming removed 3 bases at V and 5 bases at J, with 9 bases between. The chain's CDR3 is CASSLARGDTQYF. The CDR3 region has the DNA TGTGCCAGCAGTTTGGCCAGGGGAGATACGCAGTATTTT.

CDR3 sequence (DNA): TGTGCCAGCAGTTACCTAGGGGATCAGCCCCAGCATTTT. Encoded protein: CASSYLGDQPQHF. The chain has TRBV6-5 and TRBJ1-5, with D possibly TRBD1 on 5 matching bases. V lost 2 bases to trimming and J lost 5 bases, with 7 bases between them. The germline gives CDR1 MNHEY, CDR2 SVGAGI. The CDR3 covers 13 residues.

This rearrangement joins TRBV6-5 to TRBJ1-5, with D possibly TRBD1 on 5 matching bases. The germline V gene has CDR1 MNHEY and CDR2 SVGAGI. There are 14 residues in the CDR3. Trimming took 7 bases from V and 6 from J, leaving 16 bases between them. CDR3 sequence: CASKSGWESQPQHF. The CDR3 DNA is TGTGCCAGCAAATCAGGGTGGGAAAGTCAGCCCCAGCATTTT.

J is TRBJ2-7 and V is TRBV19; 14 bases align to TRBD2. CDR1 and CDR2 from the germline V gene are LNHDA and SQIVND (reference sequence). V was pared by 9 bases and J by 3 bases, with 13 bases of the junction left unmatched. There are 17 residues in the CDR3. CDR3 residues: CASSSSRTSGGFYEQYF. The CDR3 nucleotides are TGTGCCAGCTCCTCCTCTAGGACTAGCGGGGGGTTCTACGAGCAGTACTTC.